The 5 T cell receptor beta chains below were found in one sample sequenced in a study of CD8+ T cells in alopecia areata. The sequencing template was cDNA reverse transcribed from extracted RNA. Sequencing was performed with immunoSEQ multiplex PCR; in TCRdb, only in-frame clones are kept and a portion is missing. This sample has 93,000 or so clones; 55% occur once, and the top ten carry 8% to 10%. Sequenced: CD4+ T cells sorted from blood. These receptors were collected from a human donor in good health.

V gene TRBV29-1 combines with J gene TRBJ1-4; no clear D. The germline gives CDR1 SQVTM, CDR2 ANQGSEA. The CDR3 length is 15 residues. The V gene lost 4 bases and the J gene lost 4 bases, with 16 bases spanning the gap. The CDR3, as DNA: TGCAGCGTTGGCCCCCTAGGGATCGGTAATGAAAAACTGTTTTTT. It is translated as CSVGPLGIGNEKLFF.

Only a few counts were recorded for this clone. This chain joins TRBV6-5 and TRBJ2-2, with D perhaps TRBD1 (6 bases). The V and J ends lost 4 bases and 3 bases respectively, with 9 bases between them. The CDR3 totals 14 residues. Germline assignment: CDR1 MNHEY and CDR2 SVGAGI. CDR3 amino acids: CASSLYRDTGELFF. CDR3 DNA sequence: TGTGCCAGCAGTTTGTACAGGGACACCGGGGAGCTGTTTTTT.

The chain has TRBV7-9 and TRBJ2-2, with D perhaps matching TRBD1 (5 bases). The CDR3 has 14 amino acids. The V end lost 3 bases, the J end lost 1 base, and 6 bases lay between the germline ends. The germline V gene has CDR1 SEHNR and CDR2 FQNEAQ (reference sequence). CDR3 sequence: CASSLGQNTGELFF. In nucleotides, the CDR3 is TGTGCCAGCAGCTTGGGGCAGAACACCGGGGAGCTGTTTTTT.

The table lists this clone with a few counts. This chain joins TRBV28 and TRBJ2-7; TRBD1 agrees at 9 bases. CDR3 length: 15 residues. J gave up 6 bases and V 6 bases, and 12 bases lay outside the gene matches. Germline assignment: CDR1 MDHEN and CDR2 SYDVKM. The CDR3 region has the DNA TGTGCCAGCAGCCGATTTGACAGGGGGTATGGCGAGCAGTACTTC. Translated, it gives CASSRFDRGYGEQYF.

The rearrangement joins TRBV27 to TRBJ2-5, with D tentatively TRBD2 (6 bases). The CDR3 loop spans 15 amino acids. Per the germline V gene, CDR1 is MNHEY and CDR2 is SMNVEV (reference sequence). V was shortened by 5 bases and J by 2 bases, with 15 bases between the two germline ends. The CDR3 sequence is CASSPRYGGQETQYF. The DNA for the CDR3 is TGTGCCAGCAGTCCGCGGTATGGAGGGCAAGAGACCCAGTACTTC.